The source of this T cell receptor (delta chain) is a study of Vδ1+ human thymocytes. Study-wide points: Thymic TRG and TRD repertoires appeared highly polyclonal. About 20% of thymic delta-chain sequences were Vdelta2, with few Vdelta3, unlike blood Vdelta1+ controls.

The template was reverse-transcribed extracted RNA. Multiplex PCR used pooled V-gene forward primers and a constant-region reverse primer to amplify CDR3s. TCRdb re-called the multiplex PCR reads via CATT. The sample contains 20,000 to 25,000 delta-chain clones, 25% to 30% of which appear only once. Germline V gene sequence: CDR1 TSWWSYY, CDR2 QGS. CDR3 length: 16 residues. The ends were cut back, 2 bases at V and 7 bases at J, with 20 bases in the middle. About this clone itself: The target antigen is unknown. The sample contains more than one DNA sequence encoding this CDR3.

The chain links TRDV1 to TRDJ1; TRDD3 is a possible D gene (7 bases). The receptor was isolated from a boy younger than two who had congenital heart surgery. Input material: Vdelta1+ gamma-delta thymocytes from the thymus. The subset: FACS-sorted CD3+ TCRalphabeta- TCRVdelta1+ TCRVdelta2- thymocytes. The CDR3 bases are TGTGCTCTTGGGGAATTCCTAGCGGGATACTCCCTTAAACTCATCTTT. Translating it yields CALGEFLAGYSLKLIF.